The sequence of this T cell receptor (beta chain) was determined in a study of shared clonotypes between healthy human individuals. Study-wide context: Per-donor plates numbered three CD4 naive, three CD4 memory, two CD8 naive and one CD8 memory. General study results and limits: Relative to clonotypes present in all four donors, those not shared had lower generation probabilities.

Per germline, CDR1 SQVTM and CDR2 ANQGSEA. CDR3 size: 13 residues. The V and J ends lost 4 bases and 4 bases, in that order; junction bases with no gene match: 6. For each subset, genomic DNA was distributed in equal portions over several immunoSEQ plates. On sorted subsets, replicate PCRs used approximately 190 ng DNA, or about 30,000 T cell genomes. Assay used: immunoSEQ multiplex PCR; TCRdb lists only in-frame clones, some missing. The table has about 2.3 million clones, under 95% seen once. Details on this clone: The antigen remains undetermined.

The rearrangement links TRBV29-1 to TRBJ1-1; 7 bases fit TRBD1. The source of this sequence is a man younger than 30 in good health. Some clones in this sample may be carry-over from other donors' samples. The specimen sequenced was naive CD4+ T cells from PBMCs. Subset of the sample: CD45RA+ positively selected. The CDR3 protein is CSVGQGVSTEAFF. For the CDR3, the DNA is TGCAGCGTTGGACAGGGTGTGAGCACTGAAGCTTTCTTT.